Given below is one TCR beta chain in context. This CDR3 has 15 residues. Trimming pared 4 bases from V and 2 bases from J, leaving 15 bases between. Per germline, CDR1 SGDLS and CDR2 YYNGEE. These data belong to a study of blood T cell repertoires in COVID-19. Across the study: COVID-19 samples, acute and convalescent, were from the United States, Italy and Spain. Nucleic acid was either cDNA or gDNA, and it came from T cells, B-cell-depleted T cells, or PBMCs.

In the original processing: Amplified reference gene primers provided the basis for estimating nucleated cell counts. Sequencing was performed with immunoSEQ multiplex PCR; in TCRdb, only in-frame clones are kept and a portion is missing. That table supplies the V and J calls and clone size; D and trimming were determined from the DNA. The sample has fewer than 300,000 clones, approximately 82% seen once; the top ten hold around 3.2%. Sequenced sample: peripheral blood. The receptor comes from a young woman with acute or convalescent COVID-19. The chain combines TRBV9 with TRBJ1-2; TRBD1 might be the D (5 bases). CDR3 sequence: CASSNQGFGNYGYTF. As DNA, the CDR3 is TGTGCCAGCAGCAACCAGGGATTCGGGAACTATGGCTACACCTTC. The variable domain in full, completed from reference TRBV9 and TRBJ1-2, reads DSGVTQTPKHLITATGQRVTLRCSPRSGDLSVYWYQQSLDQGLQFLIQYYNGEERAKGNILERFSAQQFPDLHSELNLSSLELGDSALYFCASSNQGFGNYGYTFGSGTRLTVV.